This entry lists 26 T cell receptor beta chains sequenced from one sample in a study of regulatory T cells in long-lasting Graves disease. Researchers made TCR beta libraries by using iRepertoire HTBI primers and running Arm-PCR on CDR3 regions. In TCRdb, the multiplex PCR reads were re-called with MiXCR into one record per CDR3 protein. The sample holds over 350,000 distinct CDR3 sequences, around 21% seen once. The time point was: persistent/refractory GD, antithyroid drugs over 5 years with positive TRAb. RNA isolated from PBMCs was used to make the TCR library. The material sequenced was peripheral blood mononuclear cells (PBMCs), taken when the disease was refractory, from a patient treated with antithyroid drugs. The receptors originated from a female donor with Graves disease.

The rearrangement links TRBV10-2 to TRBJ1-6, with unresolved D. Trimming removed 4 bases at V and 7 bases at J, with 11 bases between. Germline V CDR1 and CDR2: WSHSY, SAAADI. This CDR3 contains 14 residues. The CDR3 DNA is TGCGCCAGCAGTGTAGCTCTGGGGAATTCACCCCTCCACTTT. Its translation is CASSVALGNSPLHF.

This chain's CDR3 is CASSLWGAGEYEQYF. The DNA of the CDR3 is TGTGCCAGCAGTTTATGGGGGGCAGGGGAATACGAGCAGTACTTC. The chain joins TRBV27 to TRBJ2-7; possibly TRBD1 or TRBD2 for D (6 bases each). Trimming took 1 base from V and 4 from J, leaving 14 bases between them. The CDR3 extends over 15 amino acids. Germline loops: CDR1 MNHEY, CDR2 SMNVEV (reference sequence).

The chain uses TRBV9 and TRBJ2-5; 10 bases line up with TRBD2. There are 18 residues in the CDR3. CDR1 SGDLS and CDR2 YYNGEE come from the germline V gene. V trimming: 0 bases; J trimming: 4 bases; junction bases outside the gene matches: 12. Written as DNA, the CDR3 is TGTGCCAGCAGCGTAGGAGGTCGAGCGGGAGGGCAGGGAGAGACCCAGTACTTC. As protein: CASSVGGRAGGQGETQYF. Full variable domain (remainder filled in from reference TRBV9 and TRBJ2-5): DSGVTQTPKHLITATGQRVTLRCSPRSGDLSVYWYQQSLDQGLQFLIQYYNGEERAKGNILERFSAQQFPDLHSELNLSSLELGDSALYFCASSVGGRAGGQGETQYFGPGTRLLVL.

This clonotype occurred a few times. The V and J genes are TRBV20-1 and TRBJ2-1, with 11 bases lining up with TRBD2. The V and J ends lost 6 bases and 2 bases, in that order; junction bases with no gene match: 3. Germline loops: CDR1 DFQATT, CDR2 SNEGSKA (reference sequence). The CDR3 loop spans 14 amino acids. CDR3 DNA sequence: TGCAGTGCCGAGGGACTAGCGGCCTACAATGAGCAGTTCTTC. Amino acids: CSAEGLAAYNEQFF.

This clonotype has just a few counts. This chain uses TRBV3-1 with TRBJ2-1, with no clear D. The CDR3 length is 11 residues. Germline CDR1 is LGHDT and CDR2 is YNNKEL (reference sequence). Trimming removed 2 bases at V and 7 bases at J, with 3 bases between. The CDR3 loop is CASSQINEQFF. The CDR3 DNA reads as TGTGCCAGCAGCCAAATTAATGAGCAGTTCTTC.

CDR3 DNA sequence: TGTGCCAGCAGCATAATCCGGGACAGGGGGTCCTTCTTC. It translates to CASSIIRDRGSFF. This sequence joins TRBV28 and TRBJ2-1; the match to TRBD1 covers 11 bases. V lost 6 bases, J lost 16 bases, and 11 bases stayed unmatched. The CDR3 extends over 13 amino acids. CDR1 and CDR2 (germline): MDHEN, SYDVKM.

This clonotype was detected ten times or more. In DNA form, the CDR3 reads TGCGCCAGCACAGGAGGCCTGAACACTGAAGCTTTCTTT. It specifies CASTGGLNTEAFF. The chain recombines TRBV5-1 with TRBJ1-1; D gene uncertain. The length of the CDR3 is 13 residues. Germline CDR1 SGHRS, CDR2 YFSETQ. Trimming took 6 bases from V and 0 from J, leaving 9 bases between them.

This clonotype was seen repeatedly, ten times or more. The rearrangement links TRBV6-2 or TRBV6-3 to TRBJ2-7, with D uncertain. Trimming left V 2 bases short and J 1 base short, with 9 bases between. Looked up from germline, CDR1 is MNHEY and CDR2 is SVGEGT. CDR3 length equals 14 residues. CDR3 loop: CASSYVGMSYEQYF. The CDR3 nucleotides read TGTGCCAGCAGTTACGTGGGAATGTCCTACGAGCAGTACTTC.

This clonotype has more than one count but fewer than ten. The chain combines TRBV27 with TRBJ1-4; 11 nucleotides match TRBD1. The ends lost 4 bases at V and 6 bases at J; junction bases unmatched: 1. CDR1 MNHEY and CDR2 SMNVEV come from the germline V gene (reference sequence). The CDR3 spans 14 residues. The CDR3 DNA is TGTGCCAGCAGTTGGGACAGGGGGGATGAAAAACTGTTTTTT. Translating it yields CASSWDRGDEKLFF.

This clonotype was counted ten times or more. The chain combines TRBV6-2 or TRBV6-3 with TRBJ2-4; no clear D. The V end was cut by 5 bases, the J end by 7 bases, with 21 bases between. CDR1 and CDR2 (germline): MNHEY, SVGEGT. The CDR3 extends over 16 amino acids. In DNA, the CDR3 is TGTGCCAGCAGTCGGCAAGATGACTGGCCTTTGAACATTCAGTACTTC. Translation gives CASSRQDDWPLNIQYF.

This clonotype has at least ten counts. The chain has TRBV7-9 and TRBJ1-1; no definite D call. This CDR3 contains 14 residues. The V gene's germline CDR1 is SEHNR and CDR2 FQNEAQ (reference sequence). Trimming removed 1 base from V and 5 bases from J, with 11 bases in between. The CDR3 DNA reads TGTGCCAGCAGCTTAGAGGTGCGGAGGACTGAAGCTTTCTTT. It is translated as CASSLEVRRTEAFF.

CDR3 loop: CASSQERYTEAFF. The CDR3 nucleotides read TGTGCCAGCAGCCAAGAGCGTTACACTGAAGCTTTCTTT. The V call is TRBV14, the J call TRBJ1-1; D unresolved. V lost 0 bases, J lost 3 bases, and 5 bases lay in between. Germline values: CDR1 SGHDN, CDR2 FVKESK. This CDR3 is 13 amino acids long.

The table lists this clonotype with many counts. The J gene is TRBJ2-5, the V gene TRBV6-5; D not resolved. Trimming stripped 3 bases from V and 5 bases from J, with 10 bases between. This CDR3 has 13 amino acids. CDR1 is MNHEY, CDR2 SVGAGI, per germline. DNA of the CDR3: TGTGCCAGCAGTTATAACCTGGCGGAGACCCAGTACTTC. It is translated as CASSYNLAETQYF.

The chain joins TRBV7-8 to TRBJ1-2; 9 positions agree with TRBD1. The V and J ends lost 1 base and 5 bases, in that order; junction bases with no gene match: 8. The CDR3 extends over 16 amino acids. The germline V gene encodes CDR1 SGHVS and CDR2 FQNEAQ. CDR3 in DNA: TGTGCCAGCAGCTTAGGGGACAGGGCCCTGACTTATGGCTACACCTTC. Protein: CASSLGDRALTYGYTF.

This clonotype was observed many times. The chain links TRBV27 to TRBJ2-6; no definite D call. This CDR3 comprises 14 residues. The V end lost 7 bases, the J end lost 0 bases, and 7 bases lay between the germline ends. CDR1 is MNHEY and CDR2 is SMNVEV in the germline V gene (reference sequence). The CDR3 region is CASTSISGANVLTF. CDR3 DNA: TGTGCCAGCACCAGCATCTCTGGGGCCAACGTCCTGACTTTC.

The table lists this clonotype with many counts. The rearrangement joins TRBV12-3 or TRBV12-4 to TRBJ2-2; 7 nucleotides line up with TRBD1. This CDR3 comprises 14 residues. V shed 6 bases, J shed 3 bases, and the junction held 4 bases outside the gene matches. The CDR3 bases are TGTGCCAGCAGGACCCAGGGGGACACCGGGGAGCTGTTTTTT. Protein product: CASRTQGDTGELFF.

The V gene is TRBV7-2, the J gene TRBJ1-4; 7 nucleotides match TRBD1. Germline CDR1 SGHTA, CDR2 FQGNSA. V trimming: 3 bases; J trimming: 7 bases; junction bases outside the gene matches: 5. The CDR3 is made up of 14 amino acids. CDR3 nucleotides: TGTGCCAGCAGCTTGGTAGGGGGCGGTGAAAAACTGTTTTTT. Encoded protein: CASSLVGGGEKLFF.

This clonotype was seen a few times. The chain is built from TRBV25-1 and TRBJ1-1, with D possibly matching TRBD1 (5 bases). Germline V lookup: CDR1 MGHDK, CDR2 SYGVNS. With 4 bases removed from V and 0 bases from J, the gap between germline ends came to 9 bases. The CDR3 has 14 residues. The CDR3 loop reads CASSGKGMNTEAFF. The CDR3 DNA sequence: TGTGCCAGCAGTGGTAAGGGGATGAACACTGAAGCTTTCTTT.

This clonotype was seen only a few times. The chain recombines TRBV19 with TRBJ2-6; 8 bases are a match to TRBD1. The CDR3 consists of 17 residues. V was clipped by 6 bases and J by 0 bases; unmatched bases: 7. Germline CDR1 is LNHDA and CDR2 is SQIVND (reference sequence). In nucleotides, the CDR3 is TGTGCCAGTAGCCAGGGACAGGCCCTCTCTGGGGCCAACGTCCTGACTTTC. It translates to CASSQGQALSGANVLTF.

The chain combines TRBV29-1 with TRBJ1-5; 8 bases agree with TRBD1. V shed 6 bases and J 5 bases; nucleotides not matched to a gene: 6. CDR3 length equals 13 residues. Germline assignment: CDR1 SQVTM and CDR2 ANQGSEA. CDR3 amino acids: CSVTTGVDQPQHF. The CDR3 DNA follows: TGCAGCGTCACGACAGGGGTAGATCAGCCCCAGCATTTT.

This clonotype was picked up many times. This chain uses TRBV6-1 with TRBJ2-7; the D gene is possibly TRBD2 (6 bases). CDR1 is MNHNS, CDR2 SASEGT, per germline. The CDR3 sequence is 13 residues long. V was shortened by 6 bases and J by 6 bases, with 15 bases between the two germline ends. The CDR3 reads CASRTLGGLEQYF. The CDR3 DNA follows: TGTGCCAGCAGAACACTAGGAGGGCTCGAGCAGTACTTC.

This chain connects TRBV7-9 to TRBJ2-7; the D is unclear. Germline V gene lookup returns CDR1 SEHNR and CDR2 FQNEAQ (reference sequence). The CDR3 consists of 13 residues. The V gene lost 3 bases and the J gene lost 6 bases, with 12 bases spanning the gap. CDR3 nucleotide sequence: TGTGCCAGCAGCTTGGCTTTGGTGGGCGAGCAGTACTTC. Translation gives CASSLALVGEQYF. Combining the CDR3 with reference TRBV7-9 and TRBJ2-7 gives the whole variable domain DTGVSQNPRHKITKRGQNVTFRCDPISEHNRLYWYRQTLGQGPEFLTYFQNEAQLEKSRLLSDRFSAERPKGSFSTLEIQRTEQGDSAMYLCASSLALVGEQYFGPGTRLTVT.

The rearrangement uses TRBV7-2 and TRBJ2-7; D remains unclear. V was shortened by 0 bases and J by 3 bases, with 12 bases between the two germline ends. Germline CDR1 and CDR2: SGHTA and FQGNSA. CDR3 length: 15 amino acids. CDR3 in DNA: TGTGCCAGCAGCTTAGCGCCCGGAAGCTTCTACGAGCAGTACTTC. The encoded protein is CASSLAPGSFYEQYF.

This clonotype occurred many times. The chain uses TRBV2 and TRBJ2-7, with D hard to call. Germline values: CDR1 SNHLY, CDR2 FYNNEI. Trimming cost V 6 bases and J 7 bases, with 16 bases left between them. The CDR3 length is 13 residues. The CDR3 DNA sequence: TGTGCCAGCAGCGCGGAACTCCACGGGGAGCAGTACTTC. Its translation: CASSAELHGEQYF.

This clonotype was counted ten times or more. The rearrangement joins TRBV24-1 to TRBJ1-2; D gene unclear. V was pared by 1 base and J by 2 bases, with 7 bases between. This CDR3 is 14 amino acids long. CDR1 is KGHDR and CDR2 is SFDVKD in the germline V gene. The CDR3 spells CATSDFDKNYGYTF. CDR3 nucleotide sequence: TGTGCCACCAGTGATTTCGACAAAAACTATGGCTACACCTTC.

This clonotype appeared many times. The V and J genes are TRBV7-2 and TRBJ2-5; D ambiguous. V gave up 1 base and J gave up 2 bases, with 11 bases separating them. The V gene's germline CDR1 is SGHTA and CDR2 FQGNSA. The CDR3 has 15 residues. This CDR3 is CASSLGPRQQETQYF. CDR3 nucleotide sequence: TGTGCCAGCAGCTTAGGCCCGAGGCAGCAAGAGACCCAGTACTTC.